The source of this T cell receptor beta chain is a study of T cell responses to AZD1222 COVID-19 vaccine. The wider study: Second-dose recipients at about 4 or about 12 weeks were treated as one pooled group. Broader study findings: Targets within unmutated variant regions were reportedly found for nearly half of spike-specific TCRs. Repertoire samples came only from after the peak T cell response. Spike-specific TCR breadth and depth both grew after two AZD1222 doses.

Remarks on this clone: Its antigen is currently unknown.

The repertoire was sequenced with immunoSEQ multiplex PCR; TCRdb's copy has only in-frame clones and lacks some. Found here are a few hundred thousand clones, roughly 93% of them singletons; the top ten hold less than 0.6%. With 5 bases removed from V and 9 bases from J, the gap between germline ends came to 14 bases. The CDR3 has 13 amino acids. Per the germline V gene, CDR1 is MDHEN and CDR2 is SYDVKM. The source was peripheral blood, collected on day 0 of AZD1222 vaccination. The clonotype originates from an adult in good health. The V call is TRBV28, the J call TRBJ1-5; no firm D call. CDR3 nucleotides: TGTGCCAGCAGTCCGGGAAGGGTAGTGCCCCAGCATTTT. It is translated as CASSPGRVVPQHF.